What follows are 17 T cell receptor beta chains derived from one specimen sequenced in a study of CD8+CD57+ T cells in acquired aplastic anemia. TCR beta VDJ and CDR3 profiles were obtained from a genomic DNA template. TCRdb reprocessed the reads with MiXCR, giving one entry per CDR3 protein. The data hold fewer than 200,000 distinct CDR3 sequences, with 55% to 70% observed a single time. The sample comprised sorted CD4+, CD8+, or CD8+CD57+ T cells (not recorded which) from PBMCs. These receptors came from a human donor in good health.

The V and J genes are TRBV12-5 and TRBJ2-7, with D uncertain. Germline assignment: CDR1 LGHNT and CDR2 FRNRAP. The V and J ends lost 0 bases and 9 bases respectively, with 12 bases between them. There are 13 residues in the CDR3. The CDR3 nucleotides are TGTGCTAGTGGTTTGGTACCTCGGGCTGGGCAGTACTTC. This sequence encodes CASGLVPRAGQYF.

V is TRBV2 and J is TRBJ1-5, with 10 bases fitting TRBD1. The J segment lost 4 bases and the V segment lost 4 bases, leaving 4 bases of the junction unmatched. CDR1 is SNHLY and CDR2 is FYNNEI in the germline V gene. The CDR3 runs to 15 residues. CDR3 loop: CASSVGQGINQPQHF. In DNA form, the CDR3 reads TGTGCCAGCAGTGTGGGACAGGGGATAAATCAGCCCCAGCATTTT.

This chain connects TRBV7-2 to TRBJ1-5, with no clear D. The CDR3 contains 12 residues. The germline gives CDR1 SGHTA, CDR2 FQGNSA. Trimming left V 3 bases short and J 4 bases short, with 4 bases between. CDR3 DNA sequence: TGTGCCAGCAGCTTTGATAATCAGCCCCAGCATTTT. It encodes CASSFDNQPQHF.

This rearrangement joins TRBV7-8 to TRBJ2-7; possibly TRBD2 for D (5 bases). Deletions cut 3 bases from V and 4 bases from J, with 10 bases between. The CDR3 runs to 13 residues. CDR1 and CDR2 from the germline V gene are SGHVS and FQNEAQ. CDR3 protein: CASSFTDLYEQYF. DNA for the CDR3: TGTGCCAGCAGCTTCACGGACTTATACGAGCAGTACTTC.

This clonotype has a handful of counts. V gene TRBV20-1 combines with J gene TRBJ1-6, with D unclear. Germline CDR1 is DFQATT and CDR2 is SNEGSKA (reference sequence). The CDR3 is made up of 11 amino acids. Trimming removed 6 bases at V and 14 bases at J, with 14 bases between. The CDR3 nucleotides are TGCAGTGCCAAAGGACGCGGTTCCCTCCACTTT. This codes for CSAKGRGSLHF.

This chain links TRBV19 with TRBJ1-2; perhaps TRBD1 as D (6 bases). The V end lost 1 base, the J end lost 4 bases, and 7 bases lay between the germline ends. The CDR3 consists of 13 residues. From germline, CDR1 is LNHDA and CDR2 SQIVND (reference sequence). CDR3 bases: TGTGCCAGTAGTATAGGGACAGCCTATGGCTACACCTTC. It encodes CASSIGTAYGYTF.

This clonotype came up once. CDR3 bases: TGTGCCAGCAGTTACAGGGGTAGGGATCAGCCCCAGCATTTT. It codes for CASSYRGRDQPQHF. The V gene is TRBV12-3 or TRBV12-4, the J gene TRBJ1-5; TRBD1 agrees at 7 bases. This CDR3 has 14 residues. J lost 5 bases, V lost 4 bases, and 5 bases had no gene match.

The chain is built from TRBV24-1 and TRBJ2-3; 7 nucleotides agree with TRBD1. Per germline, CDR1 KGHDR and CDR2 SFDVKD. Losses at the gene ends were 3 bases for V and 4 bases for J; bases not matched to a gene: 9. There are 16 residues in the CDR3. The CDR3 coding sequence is TGTGCCACCAGTGATCCCGGGACAGATTTCGCAGATACGCAGTATTTT. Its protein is CATSDPGTDFADTQYF.

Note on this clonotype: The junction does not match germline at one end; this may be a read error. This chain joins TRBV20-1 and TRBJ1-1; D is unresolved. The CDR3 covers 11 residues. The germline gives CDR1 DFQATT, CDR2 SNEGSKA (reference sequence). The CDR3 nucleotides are TGCAGCGTTTATATGAACGCTGAAGCTTTCTTT. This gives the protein CSVYMNAEAFF.

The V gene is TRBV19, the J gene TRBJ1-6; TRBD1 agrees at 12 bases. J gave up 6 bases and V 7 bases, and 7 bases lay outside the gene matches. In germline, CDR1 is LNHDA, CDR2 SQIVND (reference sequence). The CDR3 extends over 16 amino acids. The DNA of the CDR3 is TGTGCCAGTAAAGGAGGGACAGGGGGCTCTAATTCACCCCTCCACTTT. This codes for CASKGGTGGSNSPLHF.

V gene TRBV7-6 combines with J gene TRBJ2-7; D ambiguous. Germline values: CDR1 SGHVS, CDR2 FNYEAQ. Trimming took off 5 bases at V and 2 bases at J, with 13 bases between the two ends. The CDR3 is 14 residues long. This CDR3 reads CASSPPYQTYEQYF. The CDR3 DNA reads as TGTGCCAGCAGCCCACCGTACCAAACCTACGAGCAGTACTTC.

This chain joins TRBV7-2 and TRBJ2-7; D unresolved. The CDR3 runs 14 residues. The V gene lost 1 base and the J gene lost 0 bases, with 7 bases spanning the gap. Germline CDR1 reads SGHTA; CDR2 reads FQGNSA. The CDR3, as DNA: TGTGCCAGCAGCTTAGGGGTTGACTCCTACGAGCAGTACTTC. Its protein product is CASSLGVDSYEQYF.

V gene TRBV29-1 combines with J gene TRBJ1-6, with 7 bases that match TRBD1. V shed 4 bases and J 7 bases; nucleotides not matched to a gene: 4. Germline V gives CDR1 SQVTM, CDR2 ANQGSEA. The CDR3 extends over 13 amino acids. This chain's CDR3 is CSVVTGENSPLHF. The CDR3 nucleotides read TGCAGCGTTGTAACAGGGGAGAATTCACCCCTCCACTTT.

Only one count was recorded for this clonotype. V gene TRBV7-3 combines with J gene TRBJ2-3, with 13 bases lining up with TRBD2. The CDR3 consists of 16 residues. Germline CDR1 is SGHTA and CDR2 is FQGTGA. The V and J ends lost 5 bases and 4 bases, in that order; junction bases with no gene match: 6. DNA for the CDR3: TGTGCCAGCAGCCTGGGACTAGCGGGACCGGCAGATACGCAGTATTTT. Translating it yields CASSLGLAGPADTQYF.

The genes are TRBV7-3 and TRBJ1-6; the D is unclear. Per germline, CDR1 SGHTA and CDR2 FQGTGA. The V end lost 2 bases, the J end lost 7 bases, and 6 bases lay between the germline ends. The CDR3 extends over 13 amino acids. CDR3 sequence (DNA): TGTGCCAGCAGCTTAGCCGACAATTCACCCCTCCACTTT. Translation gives CASSLADNSPLHF.

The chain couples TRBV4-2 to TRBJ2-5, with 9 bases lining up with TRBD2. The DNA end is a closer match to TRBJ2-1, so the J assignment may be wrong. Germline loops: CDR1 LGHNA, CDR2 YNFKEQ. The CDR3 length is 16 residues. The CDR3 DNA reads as TGTGCCAGCAGCCATTCGCGGGGGGGCGGGAGCAATGAGCAGTTCTTC. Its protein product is CASSHSRGGGSNEQFF.

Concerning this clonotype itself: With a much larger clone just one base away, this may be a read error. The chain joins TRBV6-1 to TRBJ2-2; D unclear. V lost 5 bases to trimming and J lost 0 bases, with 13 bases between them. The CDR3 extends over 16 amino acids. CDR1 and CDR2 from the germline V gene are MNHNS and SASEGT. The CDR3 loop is CASSQDAWTNTGELFF. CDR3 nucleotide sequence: TGTGCCAGCAGTCAGGACGCTTGGACGAACACCGGGGAGCTGTTTTTT.